The 10 T cell receptor beta chains below come from one sample, sequenced in a study of blood T cell repertoires in COVID-19. Clones were read by immunoSEQ multiplex PCR, and TCRdb kept only the in-frame ones, dropping some. The profile covers approximately 200,000 clones, with about 87% appearing a single time and 6.2% taken by the ten largest. The sample comprised peripheral blood. The source is a man aged 55-75 years who had recovered from COVID-19.

The gene calls are TRBV5-1 and TRBJ1-6, with 7 nucleotides matching TRBD1. The germline V gene encodes CDR1 SGHRS and CDR2 YFSETQ. V was clipped by 3 bases and J by 4 bases; unmatched bases: 4. The CDR3 sequence is 15 residues long. CDR3 sequence: CASSSTGEYNSPLHF. The CDR3, as DNA: TGCGCCAGCAGCTCAACAGGGGAGTATAATTCACCCCTCCACTTT.

This clone occurred once. The V and J genes are TRBV11-2 and TRBJ2-3, with TRBD2 matching over 12 bases. V gave up 5 bases and J gave up 4 bases; unmatched junction bases: 16. CDR1 is SGHAT and CDR2 is FQNNGV in the germline V gene. The CDR3 runs to 19 residues. This CDR3 is CASSPSPPLAGGPPDTQYF. CDR3 DNA sequence: TGTGCCAGCAGCCCTTCCCCCCCACTAGCGGGGGGCCCACCAGATACGCAGTATTTT.

The DNA of the CDR3 is TGTGCCAGCAGCCGACAAACGGTTTCTGAAGCTTTCTTT. This gives the protein CASSRQTVSEAFF. V and J are TRBV11-2 and TRBJ1-1; D is unclear. The CDR3 covers 13 residues. Deletions cut 5 bases from V and 6 bases from J, with 13 bases between. The V gene's germline CDR1 is SGHAT and CDR2 FQNNGV.

J is TRBJ1-5 and V is TRBV24-1; 8 bases map to TRBD1. The V gene's germline CDR1 is KGHDR and CDR2 SFDVKD. The CDR3 is 16 amino acids. J gave up 2 bases and V 5 bases, and 7 bases lay outside the gene matches. CDR3 DNA sequence: TGTGCCACCAGTGGGGCCGGGACAGGAGGCAATCAGCCCCAGCATTTT. Protein sequence: CATSGAGTGGNQPQHF.

The chain uses TRBV7-2 and TRBJ1-1, with D possibly matching TRBD1 (6 bases). Per the germline V gene, CDR1 is SGHTA and CDR2 is FQGNSA. This CDR3 region has 13 residues. Trimming took 6 bases from V and 6 from J, leaving 14 bases between them. CDR3 in amino acids: CASSSQGSSEAFF. In DNA form, the CDR3 reads TGTGCCAGCAGTTCTCAGGGGTCGTCTGAAGCTTTCTTT.

The chain couples TRBV27 to TRBJ1-2; the match to TRBD1 covers 7 bases. V was pared by 2 bases and J by 4 bases, with 13 bases of the junction left unmatched. The CDR3 is 17 amino acids. CDR1 is MNHEY and CDR2 is SMNVEV in the germline V gene (reference sequence). The CDR3 DNA is TGTGCCAGCAGTTTACGAGGGACAGCCTTCCTAGGCTATGGCTACACCTTC. The encoded protein is CASSLRGTAFLGYGYTF.

The chain couples TRBV10-1 to TRBJ1-1; weak D call: TRBD1 (5 bases). CDR3 length: 14 amino acids. Trimming left V 3 bases short and J 5 bases short, with 13 bases between. Germline lookup yields CDR1 WNHNN and CDR2 SYGVQD (reference sequence). CDR3 in DNA: TGCGCCAGCAGTGAAGGAGGGGCTGAGACTGAAGCTTTCTTT. Translating gives CASSEGGAETEAFF.

This clone was observed a single time. This sequence joins TRBV7-7 and TRBJ2-1, with 9 bases fitting TRBD2. The J segment lost 5 bases and the V segment lost 6 bases, leaving 8 bases of the junction unmatched. Per germline, CDR1 SSHAT and CDR2 FNYEAQ (reference sequence). There are 15 residues in the CDR3. The CDR3 nucleotides are TGTGCCAGCAGTTTCGGACTAGCGAGGGACAATGAGCAGTTCTTC. Translating it yields CASSFGLARDNEQFF.

The CDR3 here is CASSKTGFTEAFF. CDR3 DNA: TGTGCCAGCAGCAAGACAGGGTTCACTGAAGCTTTCTTT. The chain is built from TRBV12-3 or TRBV12-4 and TRBJ1-1; 7 nucleotides line up with TRBD1. After removal of 6 bases from V and 4 bases from J, the junction contained 5 bases not matched to a gene. The CDR3 length is 13 residues.

The J gene is TRBJ2-3, the V gene TRBV5-1, with 10 bases aligning to TRBD2. Germline CDR1 reads SGHRS; CDR2 reads YFSETQ. Trimming cost V 2 bases and J 4 bases; bases outside gene matches: 7. The length of the CDR3 is 16 residues. This chain's CDR3 is CASSFGLAGDADTQYF. CDR3 nucleotides: TGCGCCAGCAGCTTTGGGCTAGCGGGGGATGCAGATACGCAGTATTTT.